This T cell receptor (beta chain) was sequenced for a study of shared clonotypes between healthy human individuals. Notes on the study in general: Roughly 5% was the fraction of naive CD4 clonotypes found shared across a few donors. What naive subsets generally showed was a larger estimated richness than memory subsets showed.

In the sorted-subset replicate PCRs, 150 to 200 ng DNA, 25,000 to 30,000 T cell genomes, was used. Sequencing was performed with immunoSEQ multiplex PCR; in TCRdb, only in-frame clones are kept and a portion is missing. This table holds 950,000 to 1,100,000 clones, 75% found once. This CDR3 region has 21 residues. Concerning this clone itself: Its antigen is unknown.

This TCR derives from a man younger than 35 in good health. The chain couples TRBV21-1 to TRBJ2-3; TRBD2 is the table's D call and was not checked against the DNA. TRBV21-1 is tagged as a pseudogene. The specimen sequenced was memory CD4+ T cells sorted from blood. Regarding subset: CD45RA-negative fraction. The CDR3: CASSKAAASGKTWGGTDTQYF. In nucleotides, the CDR3 is TGTGCCAGCAGCAAAGCAGCGGCTAGCGGGAAGACTTGGGGTGGCACAGATACGCAGTATTTT.